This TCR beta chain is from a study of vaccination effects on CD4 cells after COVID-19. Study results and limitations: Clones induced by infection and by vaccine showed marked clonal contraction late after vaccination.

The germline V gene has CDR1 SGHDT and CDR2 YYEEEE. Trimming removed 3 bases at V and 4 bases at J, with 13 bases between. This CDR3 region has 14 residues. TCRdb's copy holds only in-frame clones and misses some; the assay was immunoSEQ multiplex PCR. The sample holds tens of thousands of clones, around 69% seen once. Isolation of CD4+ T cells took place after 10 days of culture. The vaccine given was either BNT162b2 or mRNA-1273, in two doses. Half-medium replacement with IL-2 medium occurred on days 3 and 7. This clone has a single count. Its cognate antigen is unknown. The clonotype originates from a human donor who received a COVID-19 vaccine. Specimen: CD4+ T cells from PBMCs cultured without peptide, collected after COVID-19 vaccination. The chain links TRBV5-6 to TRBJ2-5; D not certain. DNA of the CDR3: TGTGCCAGCAGCTCCCTAAGGGCCTCAGAGACCCAGTACTTC. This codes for CASSSLRASETQYF.